Shown below are 5 T cell receptor beta chains from a single sample sequenced in a study of monozygotic twins with cystic fibrosis. The data were produced by immunoSEQ multiplex PCR, yet TCRdb's version contains in-frame clones alone and is incomplete. Of about 35,000 clones listed, roughly three fifths are singletons. The sequencing sample was made of blood. Every receptor here comes from a girl aged 10 to 17 with cystic fibrosis.

V is TRBV4-2 and J is TRBJ2-5; 7 bases are a match to TRBD2. The germline gives CDR1 LGHNA, CDR2 YNFKEQ. CDR3 length: 21 amino acids. With V trimmed by 2 bases and J by 5 bases, 26 bases remained unmatched. The DNA of the CDR3 is TGTGCCAGCAGCCAACTCCCACCGAGTCGAGGTCTCGGGGGGTCACGTGAGACCCAGTACTTC. Translating gives CASSQLPPSRGLGGSRETQYF.

The rearrangement joins TRBV5-6 to TRBJ2-7; TRBD1 agrees at 7 bases. The CDR3 totals 15 residues. With 5 bases clipped from V and 1 base from J, the junction kept 9 bases outside the gene matches. From germline, CDR1 is SGHDT and CDR2 YYEEEE. In DNA form, the CDR3 reads TGTGCCAGCAGGTTTGGGACAGCAATTTCCTACGAGCAGTACGTC. This translates into CASRFGTAISYEQYV.

This clone was detected a few times. The rearrangement links TRBV4-1 to TRBJ1-2, with D unclear. The CDR3 is 13 amino acids. Germline CDR1 and CDR2: MGHRA and YSYEKL. V was shortened by 1 base and J by 4 bases, with 7 bases between the two germline ends. The DNA of the CDR3 is TGCGCCAGCAGCCAAGGGGGAGTCTATGGCTACACCTTC. It yields the protein CASSQGGVYGYTF.

The genes are TRBV4-1 and TRBJ2-7; 7 nucleotides align to TRBD1. Per germline, CDR1 MGHRA and CDR2 YSYEKL. The CDR3 spans 13 residues. V shed 2 bases, J shed 3 bases, and the junction held 1 base outside the gene matches. The CDR3 DNA sequence: TGCGCCAGCAGCCAACGACAGGGCTACGAGCAGTACTTC. It is translated as CASSQRQGYEQYF.

The chain has TRBV9 and TRBJ1-5; 8 nucleotides align to TRBD1. Germline loops: CDR1 SGDLS, CDR2 YYNGEE. This CDR3 has 14 amino acids. V lost 3 bases and J lost 4; bases outside the gene matches: 3. Here the CDR3 DNA reads TGTGCCAGCAGCGGGACAGGGACTAATCAGCCCCAGCATTTT. Protein: CASSGTGTNQPQHF.